The 7 T cell receptor beta chains reported below all come from one sample, sequenced in a study of blood T cell repertoires in COVID-19. Clones were read by immunoSEQ multiplex PCR, and TCRdb kept only the in-frame ones, dropping some. The repertoire holds some 98,000 clones, with 82% as singletons. Material: peripheral blood. These TCRs come from a man in his 70s with acute or convalescent COVID-19.

The rearrangement joins TRBV5-5 to TRBJ2-4; D is possibly TRBD1 (7 bases). Germline assignment: CDR1 SGHKS and CDR2 YYEKEE (reference sequence). The CDR3 has 15 amino acids. Trimming stripped 2 bases from V and 5 bases from J, with 14 bases between. For the CDR3, the DNA is TGTGCCAGCAGCTTCCTAACCAGGGGGGAAAACATTCAGTACTTC. This translates into CASSFLTRGENIQYF.

V gene TRBV27 combines with J gene TRBJ2-7; tentatively, D is TRBD2 (5 bases). CDR1 and CDR2 (germline): MNHEY, SMNVEV (reference sequence). This CDR3 is 16 amino acids long. V was clipped by 7 bases and J by 2 bases, with 21 bases between them. CDR3: CASKKHLGEGAYEQYF. CDR3 DNA sequence: TGTGCCAGCAAAAAACACCTCGGGGAAGGAGCCTACGAGCAGTACTTC.

The rearrangement joins TRBV11-1 to TRBJ2-7; D call uncertain. Trimming cost V 5 bases and J 2 bases, with 4 bases left between them. CDR1 is SGHAT and CDR2 is FQDESV in the germline V gene (reference sequence). The CDR3 runs to 11 residues. This chain's CDR3 is CASSAAYEQYF. The CDR3 bases are TGTGCCAGCAGCGCAGCCTACGAGCAGTACTTC.

The V and J genes are TRBV6-6 and TRBJ1-6; 7 bases are a match to TRBD1. CDR1 is MNHNY, CDR2 SVGAGI, per germline (reference sequence). This CDR3 has 15 amino acids. Unmatched junction bases numbered 8, after V lost 6 bases and J lost 6 bases. The CDR3 DNA reads as TGTGCCAGCAGGGGACCGGGACAGTTTAATTCACCCCTCCACTTT. Translating gives CASRGPGQFNSPLHF.

The rearrangement links TRBV10-2 to TRBJ1-5, with unresolved D. The CDR3 extends over 14 amino acids. The V gene lost 8 bases and the J gene lost 3 bases, with 14 bases spanning the gap. Per germline, CDR1 WSHSY and CDR2 SAAADI. CDR3 residues: CASRPGRINQPQHF. Here the CDR3 DNA reads TGCGCCAGCCGGCCGGGGAGAATCAATCAGCCCCAGCATTTT.

J is TRBJ2-5 and V is TRBV13; D gene ambiguous. The CDR3 has 12 amino acids. Trimming took off 5 bases at V and 5 bases at J, with 9 bases between the two ends. The germline CDR1 and CDR2 sequences are PRHDT and FYEKMQ (reference sequence). CDR3 loop: CASSRGRETQYF. The DNA for the CDR3 is TGTGCCAGCAGCCGCGGAAGGGAGACCCAGTACTTC.

This chain uses TRBV7-9 with TRBJ1-2; TRBD1 agrees at 7 bases. This CDR3 contains 13 residues. V lost 1 base and J lost 8; bases outside the gene matches: 4. CDR1 is SEHNR, CDR2 FQNEAQ, per germline (reference sequence). DNA of the CDR3: TGTGCCAGCAGCTTAGAGGTGACAGGGGGCTACACCTTC. This encodes CASSLEVTGGYTF.